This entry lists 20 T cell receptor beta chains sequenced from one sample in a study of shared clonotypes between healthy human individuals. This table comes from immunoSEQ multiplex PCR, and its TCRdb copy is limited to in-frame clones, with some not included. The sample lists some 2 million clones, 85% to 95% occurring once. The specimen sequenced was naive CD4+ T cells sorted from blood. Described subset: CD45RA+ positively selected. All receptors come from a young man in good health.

The CDR3 loop reads CASSYSVTGGLYEQYF. The CDR3 coding sequence is TGTGCCAGCAGTTACTCTGTGACAGGGGGTCTCTACGAGCAGTACTTC. This chain joins TRBV6-5 and TRBJ2-7; 9 bases fit TRBD1. CDR3 length: 16 amino acids. V lost 0 bases, J lost 3 bases, and 6 bases stayed unmatched. Germline CDR1 reads MNHEY; CDR2 reads SVGAGI.

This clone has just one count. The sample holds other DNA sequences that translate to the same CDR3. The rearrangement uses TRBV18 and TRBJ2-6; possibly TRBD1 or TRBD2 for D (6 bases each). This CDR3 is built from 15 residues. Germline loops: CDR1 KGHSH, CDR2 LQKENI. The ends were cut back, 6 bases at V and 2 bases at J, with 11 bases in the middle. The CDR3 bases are TGTGCCAGCTCCCCAGGGGAGGCTGGGGCCAACGTCCTGACTTTC. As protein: CASSPGEAGANVLTF.

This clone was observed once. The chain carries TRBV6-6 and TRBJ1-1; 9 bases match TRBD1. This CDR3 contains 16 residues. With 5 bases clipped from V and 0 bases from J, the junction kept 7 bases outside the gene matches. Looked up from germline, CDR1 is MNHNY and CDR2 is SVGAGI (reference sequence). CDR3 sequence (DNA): TGTGCCAGCAGTGCCCCGGGACAGGGCATGAACACTGAAGCTTTCTTT. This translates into CASSAPGQGMNTEAFF.

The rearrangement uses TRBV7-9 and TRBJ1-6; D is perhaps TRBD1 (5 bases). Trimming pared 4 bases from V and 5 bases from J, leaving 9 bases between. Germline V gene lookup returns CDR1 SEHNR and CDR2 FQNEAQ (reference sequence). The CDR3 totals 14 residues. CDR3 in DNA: TGTGCCAGCAGCTCAACGACAGATAATTCACCCCTCCACTTT. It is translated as CASSSTTDNSPLHF.

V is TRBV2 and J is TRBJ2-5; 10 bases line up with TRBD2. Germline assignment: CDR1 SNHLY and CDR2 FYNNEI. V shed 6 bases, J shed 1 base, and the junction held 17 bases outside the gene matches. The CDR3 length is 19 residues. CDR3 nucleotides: TGTGCCAGCAGAGCCTTTCCGGGACTAGCGCCCACCTTCCAAGAGACCCAGTACTTC. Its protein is CASRAFPGLAPTFQETQYF.

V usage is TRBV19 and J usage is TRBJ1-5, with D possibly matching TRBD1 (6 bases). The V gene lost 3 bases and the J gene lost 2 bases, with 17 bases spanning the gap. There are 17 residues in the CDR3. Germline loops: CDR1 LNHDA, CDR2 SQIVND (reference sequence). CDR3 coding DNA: TGTGCCAGTAGTATTTTTCTGGACAGCACTCGCAATCAGCCCCAGCATTTT. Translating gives CASSIFLDSTRNQPQHF.

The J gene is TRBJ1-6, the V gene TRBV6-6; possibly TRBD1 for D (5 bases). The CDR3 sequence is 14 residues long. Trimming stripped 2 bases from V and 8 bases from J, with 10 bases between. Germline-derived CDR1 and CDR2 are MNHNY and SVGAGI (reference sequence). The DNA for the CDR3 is TGTGCCAGCAGTTACGGGGGGGTGGATTCACCCCTCCACTTT. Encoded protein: CASSYGGVDSPLHF.

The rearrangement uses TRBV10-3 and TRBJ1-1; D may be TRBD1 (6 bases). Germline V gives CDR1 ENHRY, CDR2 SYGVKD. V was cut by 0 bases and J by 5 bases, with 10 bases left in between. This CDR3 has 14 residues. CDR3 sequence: CAISESAGVTEAFF. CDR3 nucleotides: TGTGCCATCAGTGAGTCTGCAGGGGTGACTGAAGCTTTCTTT.

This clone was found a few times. The CDR3 reads CAWNAGSDQPQHF. CDR3 nucleotide sequence: TGTGCCTGGAATGCGGGGAGTGATCAGCCCCAGCATTTT. The V call is TRBV30, the J call TRBJ1-5; no clear D gene. Trimming removed 4 bases from V and 5 bases from J, with 12 bases in between. Germline CDR1 GTSNPN, CDR2 SVGIG (reference sequence). The CDR3 covers 13 residues.

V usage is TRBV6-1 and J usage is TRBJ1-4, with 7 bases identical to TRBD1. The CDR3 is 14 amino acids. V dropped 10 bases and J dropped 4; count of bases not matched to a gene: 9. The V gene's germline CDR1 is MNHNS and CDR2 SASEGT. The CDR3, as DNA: TGTGCCACAGGGGGATACGGAAGTAATGAAAAACTGTTTTTT. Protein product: CATGGYGSNEKLFF.

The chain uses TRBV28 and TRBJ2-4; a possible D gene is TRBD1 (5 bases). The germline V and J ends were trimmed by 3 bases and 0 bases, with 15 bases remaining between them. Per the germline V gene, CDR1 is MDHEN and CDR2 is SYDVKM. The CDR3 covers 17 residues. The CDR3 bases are TGTGCCAGCAGTTTCTCTGGACACTTACTAGCCAAAAACATTCAGTACTTC. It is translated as CASSFSGHLLAKNIQYF.

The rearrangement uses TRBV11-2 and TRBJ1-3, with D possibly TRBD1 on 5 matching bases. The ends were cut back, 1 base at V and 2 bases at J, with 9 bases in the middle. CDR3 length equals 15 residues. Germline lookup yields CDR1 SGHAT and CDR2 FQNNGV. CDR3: CASSLGAGTGNTIYF. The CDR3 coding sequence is TGTGCCAGCAGCTTAGGCGCAGGGACTGGAAACACCATATATTTT.

CDR3 in amino acids: CASSTGTTNTGELFF. In DNA, the CDR3 is TGTGCCAGCAGCACCGGGACAACCAACACCGGGGAGCTGTTTTTT. The rearrangement uses TRBV7-3 and TRBJ2-2; tentatively, D is TRBD1 (6 bases). Germline V gives CDR1 SGHTA, CDR2 FQGTGA. CDR3 length: 15 amino acids. Trimming stripped 5 bases from V and 2 bases from J, with 12 bases between.

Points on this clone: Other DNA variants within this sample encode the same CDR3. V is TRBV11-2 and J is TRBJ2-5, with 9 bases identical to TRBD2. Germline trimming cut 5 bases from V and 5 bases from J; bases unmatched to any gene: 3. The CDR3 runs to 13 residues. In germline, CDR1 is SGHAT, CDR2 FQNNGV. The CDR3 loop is CASSAGLAETQYF. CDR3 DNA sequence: TGTGCCAGCAGCGCCGGACTAGCGGAGACCCAGTACTTC.

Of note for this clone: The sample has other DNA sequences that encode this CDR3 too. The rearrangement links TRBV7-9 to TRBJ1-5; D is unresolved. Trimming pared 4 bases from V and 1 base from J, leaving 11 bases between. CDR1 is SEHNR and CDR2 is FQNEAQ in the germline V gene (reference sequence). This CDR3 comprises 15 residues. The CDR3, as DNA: TGTGCCAGCAGCTCAGGTGGTTCGAGCAATCAGCCCCAGCATTTT. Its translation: CASSSGGSSNQPQHF.

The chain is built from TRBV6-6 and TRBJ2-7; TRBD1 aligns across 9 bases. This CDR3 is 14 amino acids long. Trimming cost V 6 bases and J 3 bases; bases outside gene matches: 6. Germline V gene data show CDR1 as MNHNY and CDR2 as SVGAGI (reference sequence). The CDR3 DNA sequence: TGTGCCAGCAGGAGACAGGGGGATTTCTACGAGCAGTACTTC. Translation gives CASRRQGDFYEQYF.

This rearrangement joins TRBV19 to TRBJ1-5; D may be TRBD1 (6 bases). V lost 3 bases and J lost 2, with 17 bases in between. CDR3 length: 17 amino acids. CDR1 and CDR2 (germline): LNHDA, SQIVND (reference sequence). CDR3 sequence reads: CASSILSGARGNQPQHF. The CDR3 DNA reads TGTGCCAGTAGTATTCTATCGGGGGCGCGGGGCAATCAGCCCCAGCATTTT.

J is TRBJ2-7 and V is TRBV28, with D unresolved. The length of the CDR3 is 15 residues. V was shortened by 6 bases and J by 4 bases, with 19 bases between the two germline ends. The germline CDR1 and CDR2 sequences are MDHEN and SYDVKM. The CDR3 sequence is CASSPARPGRYEQYF. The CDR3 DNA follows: TGTGCCAGCAGCCCGGCCCGACCAGGTAGGTACGAGCAGTACTTC.

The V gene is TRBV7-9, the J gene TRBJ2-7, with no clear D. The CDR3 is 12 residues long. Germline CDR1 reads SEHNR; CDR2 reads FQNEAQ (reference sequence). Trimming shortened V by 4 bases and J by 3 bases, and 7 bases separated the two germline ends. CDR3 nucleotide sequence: TGTGCCAGCAGCTCCCTAAACTACGAGCAGTACTTC. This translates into CASSSLNYEQYF.

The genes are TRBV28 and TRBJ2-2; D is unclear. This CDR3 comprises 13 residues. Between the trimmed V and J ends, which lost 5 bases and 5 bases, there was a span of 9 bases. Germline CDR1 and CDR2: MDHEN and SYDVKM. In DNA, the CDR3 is TGTGCCAGCAGTCGAGAAGTTACCGGGGAGCTGTTTTTT. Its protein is CASSREVTGELFF.